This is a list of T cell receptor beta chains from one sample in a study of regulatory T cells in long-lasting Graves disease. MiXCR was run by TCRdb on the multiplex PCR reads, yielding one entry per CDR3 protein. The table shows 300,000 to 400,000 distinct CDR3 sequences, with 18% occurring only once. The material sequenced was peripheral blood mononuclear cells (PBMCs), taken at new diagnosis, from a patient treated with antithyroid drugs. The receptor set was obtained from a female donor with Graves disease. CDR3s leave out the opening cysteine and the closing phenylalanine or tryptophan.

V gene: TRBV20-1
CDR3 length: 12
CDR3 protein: SARGTTSSYEQY

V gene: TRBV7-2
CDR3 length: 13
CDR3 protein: ASSIEGLTTDTQY

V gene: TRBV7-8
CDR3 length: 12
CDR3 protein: ASSSADRADTQY

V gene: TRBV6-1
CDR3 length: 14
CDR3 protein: ASSQDSFPTNEKLF

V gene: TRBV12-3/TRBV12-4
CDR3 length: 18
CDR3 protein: ASSPGLAGGGKDSYNEQF

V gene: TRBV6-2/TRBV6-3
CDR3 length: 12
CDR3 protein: ASSETGWKETQY

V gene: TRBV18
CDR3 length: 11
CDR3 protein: ASSPQGFSEQF

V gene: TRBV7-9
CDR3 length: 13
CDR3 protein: ASSLPGPNTGELF

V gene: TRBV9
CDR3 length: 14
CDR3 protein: ASSRDTGGRNSPLH

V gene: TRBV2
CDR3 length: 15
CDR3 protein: ASSGTGSGTNQETQY

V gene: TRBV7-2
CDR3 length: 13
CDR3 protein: ASSLGPPLRDTQY

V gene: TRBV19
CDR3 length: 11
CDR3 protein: ASSILGNNEQF

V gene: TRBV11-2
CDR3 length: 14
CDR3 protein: ASSFSDRASYNEQF

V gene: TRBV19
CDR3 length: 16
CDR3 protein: ASSFGTGGMSSYNEQF

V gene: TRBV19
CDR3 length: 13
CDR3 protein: ASSIDAGPGYEQY

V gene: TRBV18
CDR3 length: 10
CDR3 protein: ASSPGGDTQY

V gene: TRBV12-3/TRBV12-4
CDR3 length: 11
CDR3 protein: ASSSSKRDERF

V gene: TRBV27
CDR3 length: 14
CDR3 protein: ASSFASGSVGYEQY

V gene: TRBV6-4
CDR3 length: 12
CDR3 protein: ASSEDRGYNEQF

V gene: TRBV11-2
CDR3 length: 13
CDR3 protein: ASSLELDFTDTQY

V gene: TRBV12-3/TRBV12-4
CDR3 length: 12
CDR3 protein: ASSLGGAVYGYT

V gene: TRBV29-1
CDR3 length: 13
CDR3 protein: SVIAGGPSYNEQF

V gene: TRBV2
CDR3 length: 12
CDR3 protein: ASSPDRVQETQY

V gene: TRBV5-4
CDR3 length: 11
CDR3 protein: ASSSQGTEKLF

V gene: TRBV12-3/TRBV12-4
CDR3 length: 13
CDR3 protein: ASSFTTGRHTEAF

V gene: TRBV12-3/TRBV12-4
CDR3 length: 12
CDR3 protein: ASIIGEGSYGYT

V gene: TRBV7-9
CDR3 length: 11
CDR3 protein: ASSLGASGEQF

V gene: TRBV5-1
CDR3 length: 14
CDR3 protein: ASSPLPGGNTGELF

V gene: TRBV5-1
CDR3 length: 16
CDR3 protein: ASSARTSGRVLQETQY

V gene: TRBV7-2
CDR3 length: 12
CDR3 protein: ASSLEGLVAEQF

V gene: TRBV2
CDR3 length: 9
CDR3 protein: ASSAGQGYT

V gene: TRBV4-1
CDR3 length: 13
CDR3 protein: ASSQQGQGFEKLF

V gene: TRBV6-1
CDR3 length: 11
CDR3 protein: ASRYQINTEAF

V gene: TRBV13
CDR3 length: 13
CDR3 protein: ASSLRVSGSDEQF

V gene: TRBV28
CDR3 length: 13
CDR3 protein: ASSYLGGSWPEAF

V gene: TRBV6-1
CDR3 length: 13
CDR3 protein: ASSEGTSGYNEQF

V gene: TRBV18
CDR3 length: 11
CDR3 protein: ASSRGPDNEQF

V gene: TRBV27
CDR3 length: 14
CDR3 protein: ASSLSSPIGPYEQY

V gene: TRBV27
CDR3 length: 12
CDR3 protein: ASSQDRSDQPQH

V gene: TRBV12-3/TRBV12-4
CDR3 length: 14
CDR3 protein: ASRGGLAGVYNEQF

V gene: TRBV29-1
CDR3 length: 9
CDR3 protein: SVEVRGRQY

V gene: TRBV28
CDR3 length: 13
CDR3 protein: ASSFLGPLNTEAF

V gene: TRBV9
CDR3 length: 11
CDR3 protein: ASSGGQNYEQY

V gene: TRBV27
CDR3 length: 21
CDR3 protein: ASSQTSVYFCAISEDRSSPLH

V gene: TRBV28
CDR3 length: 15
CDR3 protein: ASSFLTGNGLNTEAF

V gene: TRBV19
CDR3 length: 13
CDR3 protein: ASTPRVGGHEKLF

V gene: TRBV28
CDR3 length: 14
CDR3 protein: ASRTGVGGVGDTQY

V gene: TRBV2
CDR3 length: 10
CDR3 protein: ASRGVVEPQH

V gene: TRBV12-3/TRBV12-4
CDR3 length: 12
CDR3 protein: ASSLQGFSTEAF

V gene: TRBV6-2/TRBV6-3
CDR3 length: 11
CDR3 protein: ASSTRSNQPQH

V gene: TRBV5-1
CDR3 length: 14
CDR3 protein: ASSLAVRSSYNEQF

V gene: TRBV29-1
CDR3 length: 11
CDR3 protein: SCARASGGELF